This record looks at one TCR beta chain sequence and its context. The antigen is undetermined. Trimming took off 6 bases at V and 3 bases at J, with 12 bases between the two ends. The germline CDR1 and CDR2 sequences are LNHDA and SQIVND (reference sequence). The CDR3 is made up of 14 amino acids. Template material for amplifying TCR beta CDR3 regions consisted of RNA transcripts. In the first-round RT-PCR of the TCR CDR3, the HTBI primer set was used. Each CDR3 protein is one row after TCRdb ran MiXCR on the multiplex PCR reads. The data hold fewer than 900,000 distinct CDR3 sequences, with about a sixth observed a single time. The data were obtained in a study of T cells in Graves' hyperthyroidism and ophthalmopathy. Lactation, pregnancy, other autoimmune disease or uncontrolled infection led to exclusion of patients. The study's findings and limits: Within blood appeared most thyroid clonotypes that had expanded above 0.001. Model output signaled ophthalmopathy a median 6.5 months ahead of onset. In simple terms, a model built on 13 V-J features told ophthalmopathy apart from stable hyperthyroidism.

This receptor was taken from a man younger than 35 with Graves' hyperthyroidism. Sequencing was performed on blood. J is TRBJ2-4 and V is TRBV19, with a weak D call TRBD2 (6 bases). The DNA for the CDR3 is TGTGCCAGTAGCCTGGGACTGGACAAAAACATTCAGTACTTC. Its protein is CASSLGLDKNIQYF.